These 14 T cell receptor beta chains were all obtained from the same sample, sequenced in a study of blood T cell repertoires in COVID-19. Here immunoSEQ multiplex PCR was the method, and the copy in TCRdb shows in-frame clones only, minus some. The sample lists about 52,000 clones, roughly nine tenths occurring once. Sequences were obtained from peripheral blood. The receptor set was obtained from a man older than 75 with active or convalescent COVID-19.

The CDR3 DNA follows: TGCAGCGTTGATGACGGAGGGACAGGGGTCTCCTACGAGCAGTACTTC. Protein sequence: CSVDDGGTGVSYEQYF. The chain uses TRBV29-1 and TRBJ2-7; 10 bases are shared with TRBD1. Germline V gene data show CDR1 as SQVTM and CDR2 as ANQGSEA. The junction had 8 bases not matched to a gene; V was cut back by 3 bases and J by 0 bases. This CDR3 comprises 16 residues.

The chain joins TRBV3-1 (or the pseudogene TRBV3-2) to TRBJ1-3, with a weak D call TRBD1 (5 bases). Germline lookup yields CDR1 LGHDT and CDR2 YNNKEL (reference sequence). The CDR3 has 13 amino acids. V was pared by 8 bases and J by 0 bases, with 8 bases between. CDR3 sequence: CASRQSSGNTIYF. The CDR3 region has the DNA TGTGCCAGCCGACAGTCCTCTGGAAACACCATATATTTT.

The V call is TRBV6-5, the J call TRBJ2-7, with TRBD2 identical over 7 bases. The ends lost 6 bases at V and 5 bases at J; junction bases unmatched: 13. The CDR3 runs 15 residues. CDR1 is MNHEY, CDR2 SVGAGI, per germline. The CDR3 region is CASSPPGLVFDEQYF. In DNA form, the CDR3 reads TGTGCCAGCAGCCCCCCCGGACTAGTTTTTGACGAGCAGTACTTC.

The chain links TRBV6-5 to TRBJ1-6, with D hard to call. Germline lookup yields CDR1 MNHEY and CDR2 SVGAGI. Trimming shortened V by 0 bases and J by 8 bases, and 14 bases separated the two germline ends. The CDR3 covers 16 residues. CDR3 sequence (DNA): TGTGCCAGCAGTTACTCTGTTCCGGGTCTCCATTCACCCCTCCACTTT. It codes for CASSYSVPGLHSPLHF.

V and J are TRBV29-1 and TRBJ2-5; D possibly corresponds to TRBD1 (5 bases). This CDR3 is 12 amino acids long. The V end lost 3 bases, the J end lost 0 bases, and 5 bases lay between the germline ends. The V gene's germline CDR1 is SQVTM and CDR2 ANQGSEA. The CDR3: CSVDRDQETQYF. CDR3 nucleotide sequence: TGCAGCGTTGACAGGGACCAAGAGACCCAGTACTTC.

This clone was picked up one time. This chain links TRBV6-5 with TRBJ2-4; weak D call: TRBD2 (6 bases). Germline lookup yields CDR1 MNHEY and CDR2 SVGAGI. The CDR3 sequence is 16 residues long. Trimming removed 2 bases from V and 1 base from J, with 12 bases in between. CDR3 nucleotides: TGTGCCAGCAGTTACGAGTCTAGCGCGGCCAAAAACATTCAGTACTTC. As protein: CASSYESSAAKNIQYF.

The chain uses TRBV5-4 and TRBJ1-1; D uncertain. This CDR3 region has 14 residues. Trimming removed 4 bases from V and 6 bases from J, with 16 bases in between. Germline V gene data show CDR1 as SGHNT and CDR2 as YYREEE (reference sequence). The CDR3 nucleotides are TGTGCCAGCAGCCCGGGTAGATCCAACGCTGAAGCTTTCTTT. Translated, it gives CASSPGRSNAEAFF. The whole variable domain, remainder taken from reference TRBV5-4 and TRBJ1-1, is ETGVTQSPTHLIKTRGQQVTLRCSSQSGHNTVSWYQQALGQGPQFIFQYYREEENGRGNFPPRFSGLQFPNYSSELNVNALELDDSALYLCASSPGRSNAEAFFGQGTRLTVV.

This clone occurred once. The rearrangement uses TRBV18 and TRBJ2-7; D perhaps matches TRBD2 (5 bases). The CDR3 loop spans 12 amino acids. Trimming left V 3 bases short and J 3 bases short, with 6 bases between. CDR1 is KGHSH, CDR2 LQKENI, per germline. The CDR3 DNA reads TGTGCCAGCTCACCGGGAGTCTACGAGCAGTACTTC. The encoded protein is CASSPGVYEQYF.

The chain has TRBV20-1 and TRBJ2-1; 7 bases are a match to TRBD2. CDR3 length: 11 residues. Germline CDR1 DFQATT, CDR2 SNEGSKA (reference sequence). CDR3 loop: CSSGLVGEQFF. For the CDR3, the DNA is TGCAGCTCAGGACTAGTGGGTGAGCAGTTCTTC.

The chain uses TRBV28 and TRBJ1-4; weak D call: TRBD1 (6 bases). The CDR3 spans 15 residues. Germline CDR1 is MDHEN and CDR2 is SYDVKM. V dropped 5 bases and J dropped 5 bases, with 15 bases sitting between them. CDR3 coding DNA: TGTGCCAGCAGTGGCGGGGGGGCCATGAATGAAAAACTGTTTTTT. This codes for CASSGGGAMNEKLFF.

In its sample, this clone was seen once. The chain recombines TRBV28 with TRBJ1-5, with a tentative D call TRBD1 (5 bases). Trimming stripped 8 bases from V and 0 bases from J, with 8 bases between. CDR1 and CDR2 (germline): MDHEN, SYDVKM. The CDR3 sequence is 13 residues long. CDR3 in DNA: TGTGCCAGCGGGGGGAATAGCAATCAGCCCCAGCATTTT. Its translation: CASGGNSNQPQHF.

The chain is built from TRBV28 and TRBJ2-1; TRBD1 is a possible D gene (6 bases). This CDR3 comprises 17 residues. The V gene's germline CDR1 is MDHEN and CDR2 SYDVKM. V dropped 3 bases and J dropped 8 bases, with 23 bases sitting between them. CDR3 nucleotide sequence: TGTGCCAGCAGTTTTTCGTCCAGGGGTGATCTCAGATATGAGCAGTTCTTC. This sequence encodes CASSFSSRGDLRYEQFF.

The V call is TRBV6-1, the J call TRBJ2-7; 7 bases are a match to TRBD2. The CDR3 loop spans 13 amino acids. J lost 6 bases, V lost 5 bases, and 7 bases had no gene match. Germline V CDR1 and CDR2: MNHNS, SASEGT. Written as DNA, the CDR3 is TGTGCCAGCAGTTATAGGCGGGAGAGCGAGCAGTACTTC. Translation gives CASSYRRESEQYF.

The chain employs TRBV27 and TRBJ2-7; D is possibly TRBD2 (6 bases). The CDR3 length is 13 residues. Germline CDR1 reads MNHEY; CDR2 reads SMNVEV (reference sequence). V was trimmed by 6 bases and J by 3 bases, leaving 12 bases between them. CDR3 in amino acids: CASRATSIYEQYF. CDR3 DNA: TGTGCCAGCAGAGCGACTAGTATCTACGAGCAGTACTTC.